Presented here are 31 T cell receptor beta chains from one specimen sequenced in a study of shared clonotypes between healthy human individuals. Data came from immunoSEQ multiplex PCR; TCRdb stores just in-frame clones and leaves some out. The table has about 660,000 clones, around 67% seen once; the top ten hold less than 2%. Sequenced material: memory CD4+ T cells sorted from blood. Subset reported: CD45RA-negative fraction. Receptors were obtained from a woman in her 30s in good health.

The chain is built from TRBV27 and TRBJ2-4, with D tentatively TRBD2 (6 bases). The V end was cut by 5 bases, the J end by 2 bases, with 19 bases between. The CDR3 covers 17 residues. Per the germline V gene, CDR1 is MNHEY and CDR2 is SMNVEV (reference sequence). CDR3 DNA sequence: TGTGCCAGCAGTGAGGGGTGGGGGGTGGAGACCAAAAACATTCAGTACTTC. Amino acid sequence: CASSEGWGVETKNIQYF.

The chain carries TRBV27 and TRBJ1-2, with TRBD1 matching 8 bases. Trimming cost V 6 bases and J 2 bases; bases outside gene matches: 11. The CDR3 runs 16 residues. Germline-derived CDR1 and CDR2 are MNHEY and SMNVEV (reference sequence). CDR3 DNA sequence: TGTGCCAGCAGCACACAGGGGGGGCTGTGGAACTATGGCTACACCTTC. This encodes CASSTQGGLWNYGYTF.

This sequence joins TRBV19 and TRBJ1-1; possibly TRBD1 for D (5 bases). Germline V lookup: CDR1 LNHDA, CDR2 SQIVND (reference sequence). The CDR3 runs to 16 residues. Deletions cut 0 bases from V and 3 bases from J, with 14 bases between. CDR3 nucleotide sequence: TGTGCCAGTAGTATAGAAGGGCGGGGCGCGGACACTGAAGCTTTCTTT. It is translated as CASSIEGRGADTEAFF.

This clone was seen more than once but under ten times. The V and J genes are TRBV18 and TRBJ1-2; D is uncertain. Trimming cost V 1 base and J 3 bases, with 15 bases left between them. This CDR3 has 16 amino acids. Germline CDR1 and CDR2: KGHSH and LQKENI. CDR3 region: CASSPLETPAHYGYTF. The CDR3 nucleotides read TGTGCCAGCTCACCACTCGAGACTCCGGCTCACTATGGCTACACCTTC. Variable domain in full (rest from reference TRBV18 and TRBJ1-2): NAGVMQNPRHLVRRRGQEARLRCSPMKGHSHVYWYRQLPEEGLKFMVYLQKENIIDESGMPKERFSAEFPKEGPSILRIQQVVRGDSAAYFCASSPLETPAHYGYTFGSGTRLTVV.

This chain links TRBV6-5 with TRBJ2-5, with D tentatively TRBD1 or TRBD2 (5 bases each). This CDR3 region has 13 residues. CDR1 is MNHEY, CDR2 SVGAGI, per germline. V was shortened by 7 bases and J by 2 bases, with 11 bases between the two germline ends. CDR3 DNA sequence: TGTGCCAGCAAAAGGGACGGACAAGAGACCCAGTACTTC. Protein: CASKRDGQETQYF.

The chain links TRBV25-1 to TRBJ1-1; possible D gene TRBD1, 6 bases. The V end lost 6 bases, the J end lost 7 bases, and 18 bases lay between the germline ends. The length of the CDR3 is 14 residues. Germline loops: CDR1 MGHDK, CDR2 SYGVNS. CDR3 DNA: TGTGCCAGCAGCCCAATAGGAGGACAGCTTGAAGCTTTCTTT. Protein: CASSPIGGQLEAFF.

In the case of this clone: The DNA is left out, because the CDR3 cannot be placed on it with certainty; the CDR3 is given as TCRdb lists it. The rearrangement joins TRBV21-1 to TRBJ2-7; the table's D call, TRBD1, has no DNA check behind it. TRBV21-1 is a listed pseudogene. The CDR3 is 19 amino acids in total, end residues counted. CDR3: CASSKSAAFGTGSLYEQYF.

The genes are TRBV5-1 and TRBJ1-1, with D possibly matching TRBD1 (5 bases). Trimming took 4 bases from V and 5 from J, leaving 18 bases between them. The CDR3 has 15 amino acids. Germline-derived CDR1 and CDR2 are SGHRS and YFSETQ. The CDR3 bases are TGCGCCAGCAGCAGGGACCGGGATAAGGGGACTGAAGCTTTCTTT. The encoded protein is CASSRDRDKGTEAFF. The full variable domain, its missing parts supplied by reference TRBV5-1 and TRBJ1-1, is KAGVTQTPRYLIKTRGQQVTLSCSPISGHRSVSWYQQTPGQGLQFLFEYFSETQRNKGNFPGRFSGRQFSNSRSEMNVSTLELGDSALYLCASSRDRDKGTEAFFGQGTRLTVV.

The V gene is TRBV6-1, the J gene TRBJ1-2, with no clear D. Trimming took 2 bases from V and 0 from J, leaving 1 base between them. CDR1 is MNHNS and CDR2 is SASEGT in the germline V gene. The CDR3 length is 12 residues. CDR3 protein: CASSESNYGYTF. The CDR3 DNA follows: TGTGCCAGCAGTGAATCTAACTATGGCTACACCTTC.

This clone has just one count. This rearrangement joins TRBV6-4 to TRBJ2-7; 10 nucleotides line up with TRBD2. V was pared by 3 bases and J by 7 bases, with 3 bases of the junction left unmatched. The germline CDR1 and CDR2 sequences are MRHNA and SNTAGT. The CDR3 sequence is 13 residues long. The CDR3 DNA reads TGTGCCAGCAGTGAACTAGCGGGGAGTGAGCAGTACTTC. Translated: CASSELAGSEQYF.

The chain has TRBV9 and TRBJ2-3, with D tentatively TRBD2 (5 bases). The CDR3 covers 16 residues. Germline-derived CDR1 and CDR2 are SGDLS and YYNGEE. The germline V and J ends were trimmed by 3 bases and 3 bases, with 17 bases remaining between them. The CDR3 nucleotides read TGTGCCAGCAGCGCCGTAGGAGGCCTGGCGACAGATACGCAGTATTTT. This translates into CASSAVGGLATDTQYF.

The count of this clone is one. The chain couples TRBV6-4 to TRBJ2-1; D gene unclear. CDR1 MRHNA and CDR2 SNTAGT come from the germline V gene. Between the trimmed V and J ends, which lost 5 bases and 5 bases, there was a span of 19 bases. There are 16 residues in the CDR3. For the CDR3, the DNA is TGTGCCAGCAGTCTTGGGCCCTCTTCGCCCCACAATGAGCAGTTCTTC. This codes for CASSLGPSSPHNEQFF.

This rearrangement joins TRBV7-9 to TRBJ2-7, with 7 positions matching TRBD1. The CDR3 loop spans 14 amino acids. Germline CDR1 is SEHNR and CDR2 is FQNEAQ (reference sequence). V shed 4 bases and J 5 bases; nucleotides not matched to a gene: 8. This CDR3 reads CASSWTGRVHEQYF. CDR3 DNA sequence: TGTGCCAGCAGCTGGACAGGAAGGGTCCACGAGCAGTACTTC.

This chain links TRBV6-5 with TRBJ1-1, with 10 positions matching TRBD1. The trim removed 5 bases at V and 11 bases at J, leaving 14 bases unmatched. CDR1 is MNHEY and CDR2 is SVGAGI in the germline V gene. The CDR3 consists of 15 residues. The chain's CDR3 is CASSTTGTGAISAFF. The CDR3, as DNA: TGTGCCAGCAGTACCACCGGGACAGGGGCCATTTCCGCTTTCTTT.

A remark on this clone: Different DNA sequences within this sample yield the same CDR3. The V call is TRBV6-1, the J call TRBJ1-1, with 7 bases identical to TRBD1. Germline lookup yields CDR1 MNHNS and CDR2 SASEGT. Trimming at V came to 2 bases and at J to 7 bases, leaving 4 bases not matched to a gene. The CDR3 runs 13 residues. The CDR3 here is CASSEHRDSEAFF. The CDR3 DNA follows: TGTGCCAGCAGTGAACACCGGGACAGTGAAGCTTTCTTT.

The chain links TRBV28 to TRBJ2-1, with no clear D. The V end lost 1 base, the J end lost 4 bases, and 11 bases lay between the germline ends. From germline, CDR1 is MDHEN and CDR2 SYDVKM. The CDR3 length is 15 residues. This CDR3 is CASSLSVGLYNEQFF. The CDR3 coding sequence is TGTGCCAGCAGTTTATCGGTAGGGCTGTACAATGAGCAGTTCTTC.

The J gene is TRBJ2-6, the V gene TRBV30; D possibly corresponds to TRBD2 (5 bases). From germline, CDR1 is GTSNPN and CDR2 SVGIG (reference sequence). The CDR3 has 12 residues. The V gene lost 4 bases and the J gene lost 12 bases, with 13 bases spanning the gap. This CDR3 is CAWNMGAAVLTF. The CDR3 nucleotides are TGTGCCTGGAATATGGGAGCCGCCGTCCTGACTTTC.

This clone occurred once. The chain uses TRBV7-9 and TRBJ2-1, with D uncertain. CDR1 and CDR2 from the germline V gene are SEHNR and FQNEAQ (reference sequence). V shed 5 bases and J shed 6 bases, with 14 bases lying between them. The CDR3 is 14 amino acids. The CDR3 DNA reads TGTGCCAGCAGCGCCTCCGCCTCTCGCAATGAGCAGTTCTTC. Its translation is CASSASASRNEQFF.

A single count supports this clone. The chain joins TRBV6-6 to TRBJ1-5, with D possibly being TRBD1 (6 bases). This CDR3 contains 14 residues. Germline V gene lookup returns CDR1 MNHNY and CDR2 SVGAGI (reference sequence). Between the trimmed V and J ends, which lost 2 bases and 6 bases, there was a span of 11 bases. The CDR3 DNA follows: TGTGCCAGCAGTTACCGGGGGCTTAGTCAGCCCCAGCATTTT. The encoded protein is CASSYRGLSQPQHF.

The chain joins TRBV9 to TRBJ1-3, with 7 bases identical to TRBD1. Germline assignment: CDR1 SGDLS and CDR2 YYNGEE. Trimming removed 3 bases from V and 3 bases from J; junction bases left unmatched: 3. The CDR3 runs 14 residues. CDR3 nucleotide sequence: TGTGCCAGCAGCGCGACAGGGAATGGAAACACCATATATTTT. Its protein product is CASSATGNGNTIYF.

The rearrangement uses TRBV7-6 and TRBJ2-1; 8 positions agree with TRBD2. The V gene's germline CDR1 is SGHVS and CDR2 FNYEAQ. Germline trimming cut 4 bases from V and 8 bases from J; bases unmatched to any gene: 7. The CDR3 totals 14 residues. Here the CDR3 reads CASSSRTSRHEQFF. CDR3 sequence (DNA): TGTGCCAGCAGCTCGAGGACTAGCAGGCATGAGCAGTTCTTC.

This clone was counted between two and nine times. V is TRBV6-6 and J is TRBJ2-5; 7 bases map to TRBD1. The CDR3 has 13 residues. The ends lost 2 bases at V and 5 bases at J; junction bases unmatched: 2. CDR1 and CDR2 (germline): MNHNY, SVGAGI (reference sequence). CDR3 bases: TGTGCCAGCAGTTACAGGGGGCAGGAGACCCAGTACTTC. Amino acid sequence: CASSYRGQETQYF.

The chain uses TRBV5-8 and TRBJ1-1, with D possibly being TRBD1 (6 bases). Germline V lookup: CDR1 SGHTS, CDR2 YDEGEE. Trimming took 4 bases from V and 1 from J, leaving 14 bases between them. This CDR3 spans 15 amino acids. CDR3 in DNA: TGTGCCAGCAGCAGGGCAGGGGCCAGGAACACTGAAGCTTTCTTT. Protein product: CASSRAGARNTEAFF.

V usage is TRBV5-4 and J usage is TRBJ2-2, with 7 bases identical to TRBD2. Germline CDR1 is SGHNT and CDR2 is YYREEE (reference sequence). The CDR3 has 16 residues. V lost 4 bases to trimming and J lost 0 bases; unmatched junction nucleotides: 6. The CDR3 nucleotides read TGTGCCAGCAGCCCACAGGCGGGAGCGAACACCGGGGAGCTGTTTTTT. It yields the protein CASSPQAGANTGELFF.

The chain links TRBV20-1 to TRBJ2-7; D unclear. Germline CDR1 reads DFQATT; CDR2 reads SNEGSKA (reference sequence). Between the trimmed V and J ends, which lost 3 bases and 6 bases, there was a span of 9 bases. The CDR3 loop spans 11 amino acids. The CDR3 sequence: CSASSFGEQYF. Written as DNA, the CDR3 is TGCAGTGCTAGCAGTTTTGGCGAGCAGTACTTC.

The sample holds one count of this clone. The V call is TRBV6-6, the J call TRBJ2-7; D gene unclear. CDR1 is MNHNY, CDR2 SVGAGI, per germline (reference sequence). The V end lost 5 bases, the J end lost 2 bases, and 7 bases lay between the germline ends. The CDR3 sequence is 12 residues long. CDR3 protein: CASSPQTYEQYF. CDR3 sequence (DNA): TGTGCCAGCAGTCCCCAAACCTACGAGCAGTACTTC.

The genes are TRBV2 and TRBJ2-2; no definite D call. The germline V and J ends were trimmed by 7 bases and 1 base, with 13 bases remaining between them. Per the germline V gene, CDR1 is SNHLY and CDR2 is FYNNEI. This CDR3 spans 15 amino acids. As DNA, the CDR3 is TGTGCCAGCACCCGCGGCACCATGAACACCGGGGAGCTGTTTTTT. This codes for CASTRGTMNTGELFF.

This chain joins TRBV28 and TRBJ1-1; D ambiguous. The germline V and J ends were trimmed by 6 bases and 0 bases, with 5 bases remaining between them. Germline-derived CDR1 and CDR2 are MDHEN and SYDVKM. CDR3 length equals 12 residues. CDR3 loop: CASRFMNTEAFF. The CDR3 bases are TGTGCCAGCAGGTTCATGAACACTGAAGCTTTCTTT.

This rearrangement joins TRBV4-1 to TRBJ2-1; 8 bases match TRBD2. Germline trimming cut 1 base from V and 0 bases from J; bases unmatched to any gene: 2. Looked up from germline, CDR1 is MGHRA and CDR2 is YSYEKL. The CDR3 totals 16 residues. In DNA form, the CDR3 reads TGCGCCAGCAGCCAAGGGAGCGGGAGCTCCTACAATGAGCAGTTCTTC. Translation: CASSQGSGSSYNEQFF.

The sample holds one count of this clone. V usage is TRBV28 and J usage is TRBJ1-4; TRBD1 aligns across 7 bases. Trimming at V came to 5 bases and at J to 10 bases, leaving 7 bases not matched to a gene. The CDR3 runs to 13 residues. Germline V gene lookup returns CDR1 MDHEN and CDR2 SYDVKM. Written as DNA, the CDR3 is TGTGCCAGCAGTGGGGGCCCAGGGGGAAAACTGTTTTTT. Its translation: CASSGGPGGKLFF.

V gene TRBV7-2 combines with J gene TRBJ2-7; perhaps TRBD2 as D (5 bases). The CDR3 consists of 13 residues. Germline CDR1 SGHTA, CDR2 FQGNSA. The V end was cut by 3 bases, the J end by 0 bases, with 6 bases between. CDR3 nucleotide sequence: TGTGCCAGCAGCTTCGGGATCTCCTACGAGCAGTACTTC. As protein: CASSFGISYEQYF.